This TCR beta chain was obtained from a study of coeliac disease. Concerning this clone itself: The antigen is undetermined.

Method: immunoSEQ multiplex PCR; TCRdb's copy keeps in-frame clones and lacks some. This sample carries about 2,200 clones, 61% of them seen once, and the ten largest clones take 9.2%. The CDR3 totals 13 residues. The germline CDR1 and CDR2 sequences are SEHNR and FQNEAQ (reference sequence). V shed 0 bases and J shed 1 base, with 3 bases lying between them. Study outcomes and limitations: In active celiac disease, intraepithelial and lamina propria TRB and TRG repertoires were less clonal than controls. According to the authors, this method cannot detect gliadin-specific T cells in an unbiased way.

Sequencing was done on a sample of lamina propria lymphocytes from the gut. The TCR comes from a woman younger than 45 with active celiac disease. The rearrangement uses TRBV7-9 and TRBJ2-5; unclear D gene. The CDR3 here is CASSLAVQETQYF. For the CDR3, the DNA is TGTGCCAGCAGCTTAGCCGTCCAAGAGACCCAGTACTTC.